These T cell receptor beta chains were read from a single sample in a study of PD-1 blockade in mismatch repair-deficient tumors. This table comes from immunoSEQ multiplex PCR, and its TCRdb copy is limited to in-frame clones, with some not included. This table has about 39,000 clones, 75% to 90% appearing once. The sample consisted of PBMCs, taken less than 40 weeks after starting pembrolizumab. The receptors derive from an adult with mismatch repair-deficient cancer. CDR3s include the opening cysteine and the closing phenylalanine or tryptophan. A D gene is named only where the DNA matches it firmly. Not all rows give a size; the values are once, few, many and, for expanded clones, a class.

d_call | clone_size | j_call | v_call | cdr3_aa | cdr3_nt
. | few | TRBJ2-7 | TRBV10-2 | CASSPPHQRDYEQYF | TGCGCCAGCAGTCCACCACACCAGAGGGACTACGAGCAGTACTTC
TRBD2 | . | TRBJ2-1 | TRBV30 | CAWSRGLAGANEQFF | TGTGCCTGGAGTCGGGGACTAGCGGGAGCCAATGAGCAGTTCTTC
TRBD2 | . | TRBJ2-7 | TRBV9 | CASSSSGRIQSEQYF | TGTGCCAGCAGCTCTAGCGGGAGAATCCAGAGCGAGCAGTACTTC
. | few | TRBJ2-7 | TRBV28 | CASSTSTSKGYEQYF | TGTGCCAGCAGTACCTCTACTAGTAAAGGCTACGAGCAGTACTTC
TRBD2 | . | TRBJ2-1 | TRBV29-1 | CSAGTSGSYNEQFF | TGCAGCGCCGGGACTAGCGGGTCCTACAATGAGCAGTTCTTC
. | . | TRBJ2-3 | TRBV5-6 | CASSLGASGQYF | TGTGCCAGCAGCTTGGGGGCGTCAGGGCAGTATTTT
TRBD2 | medium-sized | TRBJ2-7 | TRBV19 | CASSIEGSGSYEQYF | TGTGCCAGTAGTATAGAGGGTAGCGGGAGCTACGAGCAGTACTTC
. | . | TRBJ1-2 | TRBV7-7 | CASSPGHQNYGYTF | TGTGCCAGCAGCCCGGGACACCAAAACTATGGCTACACCTTC
TRBD1 | few | TRBJ1-2 | TRBV19 | CASSIGIGTGELSYGYTF | TGTGCCAGTAGTATAGGAATCGGGACAGGCGAACTCAGCTATGGCTACACCTTC
TRBD2 | . | TRBJ2-1 | TRBV7-2 | CASSPISGRAVNEQFF | TGTGCCAGCAGCCCAATTAGCGGGAGGGCCGTCAATGAGCAGTTCTTC
. | . | TRBJ1-2 | TRBV6-1 | CASSEAYGGRGYTF | TGTGCCAGCAGTGAAGCGTACGGGGGTCGGGGCTACACCTTC
. | . | TRBJ1-1 | TRBV27 | CASTPRGLMNTEAFF | TGTGCCAGCACCCCCAGGGGCCTCATGAACACTGAAGCTTTCTTT
TRBD2 | . | TRBJ2-3 | TRBV30 | CAWSRPLADTDTQYF | TGTGCCTGGAGTCGCCCTCTAGCGGACACAGATACGCAGTATTTT
. | . | TRBJ2-1 | TRBV28 | CASTHYLDNEQFF | TGTGCCAGCACTCACTATCTGGACAATGAGCAGTTCTTC
. | . | TRBJ2-6 | TRBV28 | CASSSPGPGANVLTF | TGTGCCAGCAGTTCCCCAGGGCCTGGGGCCAACGTCCTGACTTTC
. | . | TRBJ1-2 | TRBV5-1 | CASSSGDSYGYTF | TGCGCCAGCAGCTCAGGGGATTCCTATGGCTACACCTTC
. | . | TRBJ1-5 | TRBV28 | CASRPPGELQPQHF | TGTGCCAGCAGGCCTCCAGGGGAACTCCAGCCCCAGCATTTT